This T cell receptor (beta chain) was retrieved from a study of response to subunit inactivated influenza vaccine. Study results and caveats: After each seasonal influenza vaccination, few new T cells are recruited, the authors suggested.

This clonotype was counted between two and nine times. The antigen is undetermined. TCRdb independently ran MiXCR on the RT-PCR reads; one entry per CDR3 protein. The profile covers about half a million distinct CDR3 sequences, with 7.6% appearing a single time and 13% taken by the ten largest. The origin of this receptor is a man aged 45 to 75 who received an inactivated influenza vaccine. Source: PBMCs from blood, taken 23 to 25 months after vaccination.

CDR3 protein: CASSQDLGQGRAEAFF. The CDR3 DNA reads as TGTGCCAGCAGCCAAGATCTAGGACAGGGGAGGGCTGAAGCTTTCTTT. The genes are TRBV14 and TRBJ1-1; TRBD1 agrees at 9 bases. V was pared by 0 bases and J by 6 bases, with 8 bases of the junction left unmatched. This CDR3 has 16 residues. Germline values: CDR1 SGHDN, CDR2 FVKESK.